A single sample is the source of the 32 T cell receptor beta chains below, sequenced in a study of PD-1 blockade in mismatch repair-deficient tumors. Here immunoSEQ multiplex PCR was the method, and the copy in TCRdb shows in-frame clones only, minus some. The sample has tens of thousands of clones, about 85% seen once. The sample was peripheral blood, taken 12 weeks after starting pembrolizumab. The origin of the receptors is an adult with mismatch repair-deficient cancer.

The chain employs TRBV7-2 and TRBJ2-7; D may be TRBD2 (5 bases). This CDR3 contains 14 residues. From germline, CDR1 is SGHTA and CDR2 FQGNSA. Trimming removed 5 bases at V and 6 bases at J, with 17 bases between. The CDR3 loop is CASSTGLSALEQYF. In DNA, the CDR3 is TGTGCCAGCAGCACTGGACTTTCCGCCCTCGAGCAGTACTTC. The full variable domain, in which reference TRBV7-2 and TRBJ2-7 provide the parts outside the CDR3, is GAGVSQSPSNKVTEKGKDVELRCDPISGHTALYWYRQSLGQGLEFLIYFQGNSAPDKSGLPSDRFSAERTGGSVSTLTIQRTQQEDSAVYLCASSTGLSALEQYFGPGTRLTVT.

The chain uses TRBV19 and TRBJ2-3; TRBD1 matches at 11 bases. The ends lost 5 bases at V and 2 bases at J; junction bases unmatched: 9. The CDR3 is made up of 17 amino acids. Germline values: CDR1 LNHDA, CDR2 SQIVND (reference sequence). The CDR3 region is CASSQGDRGIVTDTQYF. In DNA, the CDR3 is TGTGCCAGTAGTCAAGGGGACAGGGGGATCGTCACAGATACGCAGTATTTT.

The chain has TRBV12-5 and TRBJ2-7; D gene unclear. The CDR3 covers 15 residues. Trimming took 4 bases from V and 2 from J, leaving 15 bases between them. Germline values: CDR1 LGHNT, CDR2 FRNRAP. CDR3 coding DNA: TGTGCTAGTGGTTACGGAGTGTTAGGAGCCTACGAGCAGTACTTC. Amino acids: CASGYGVLGAYEQYF.

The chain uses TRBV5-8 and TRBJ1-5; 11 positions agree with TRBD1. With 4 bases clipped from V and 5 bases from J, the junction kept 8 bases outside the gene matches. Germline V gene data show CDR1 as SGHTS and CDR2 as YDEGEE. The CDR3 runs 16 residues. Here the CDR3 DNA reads TGTGCCAGCAGCGACTTGGGACAGGGGGAAGATCAGCCCCAGCATTTT. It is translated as CASSDLGQGEDQPQHF.

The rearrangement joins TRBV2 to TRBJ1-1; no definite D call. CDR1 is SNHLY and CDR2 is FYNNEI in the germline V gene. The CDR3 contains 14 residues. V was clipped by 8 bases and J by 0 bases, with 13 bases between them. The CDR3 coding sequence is TGTGCCAGCGGTTTAGGACTCATGAACACTGAAGCTTTCTTT. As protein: CASGLGLMNTEAFF.

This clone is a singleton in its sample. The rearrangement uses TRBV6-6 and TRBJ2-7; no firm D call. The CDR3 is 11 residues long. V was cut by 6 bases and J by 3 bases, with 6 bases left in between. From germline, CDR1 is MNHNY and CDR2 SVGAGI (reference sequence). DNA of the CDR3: TGTGCCAGCAGCCGTTACTACGAGCAGTACTTC. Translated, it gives CASSRYYEQYF.

As DNA, the CDR3 is TGCGCCAGCCTACAAGAAAACAATGAGCAGTTCTTC. This encodes CASLQENNEQFF. V and J are TRBV5-1 and TRBJ2-1; no reliable D call. Between the trimmed V and J ends, which lost 7 bases and 5 bases, there was a span of 10 bases. Germline V CDR1 and CDR2: SGHRS, YFSETQ. This CDR3 has 12 amino acids.

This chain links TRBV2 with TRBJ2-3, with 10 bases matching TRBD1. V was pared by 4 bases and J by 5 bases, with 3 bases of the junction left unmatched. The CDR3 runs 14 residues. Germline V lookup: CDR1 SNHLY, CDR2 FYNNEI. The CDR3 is CASSGQGAGDTQYF. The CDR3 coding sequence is TGTGCCAGCAGTGGACAGGGGGCCGGAGATACGCAGTATTTT. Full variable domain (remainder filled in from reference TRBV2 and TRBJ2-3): EPEVTQTPSHQVTQMGQEVILRCVPISNHLYFYWYRQILGQKVEFLVSFYNNEISEKSEIFDDQFSVERPDGSNFTLKIRSTKLEDSAMYFCASSGQGAGDTQYFGPGTRLTVL.

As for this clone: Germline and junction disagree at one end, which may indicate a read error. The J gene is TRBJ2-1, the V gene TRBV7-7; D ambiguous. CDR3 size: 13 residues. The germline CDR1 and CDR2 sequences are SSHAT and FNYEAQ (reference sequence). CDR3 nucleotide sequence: TGTGCTAGCAGCTTAACAACAACCAATGAGCAGTTCTTC. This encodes CASSLTTTNEQFF.

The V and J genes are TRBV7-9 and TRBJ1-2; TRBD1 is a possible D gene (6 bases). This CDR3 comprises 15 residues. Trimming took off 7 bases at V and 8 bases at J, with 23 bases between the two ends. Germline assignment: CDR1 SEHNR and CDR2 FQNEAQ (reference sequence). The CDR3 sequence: CASTRGQTVIGGYTF. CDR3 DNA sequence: TGTGCCAGCACCCGGGGGCAGACGGTTATTGGAGGCTACACCTTC.

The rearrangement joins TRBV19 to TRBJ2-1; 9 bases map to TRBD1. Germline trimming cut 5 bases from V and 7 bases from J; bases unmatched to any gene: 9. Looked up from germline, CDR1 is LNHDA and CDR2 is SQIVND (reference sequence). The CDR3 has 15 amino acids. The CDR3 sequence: CASSRGDRVRNEQFF. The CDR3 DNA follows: TGTGCCAGTAGTCGGGGGGACAGGGTAAGGAATGAGCAGTTCTTC. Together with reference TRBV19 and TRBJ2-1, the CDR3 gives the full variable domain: DGGITQSPKYLFRKEGQNVTLSCEQNLNHDAMYWYRQDPGQGLRLIYYSQIVNDFQKGDIAEGYSVSREKKESFPLTVTSAQKNPTAFYLCASSRGDRVRNEQFFGPGTRLTVL.

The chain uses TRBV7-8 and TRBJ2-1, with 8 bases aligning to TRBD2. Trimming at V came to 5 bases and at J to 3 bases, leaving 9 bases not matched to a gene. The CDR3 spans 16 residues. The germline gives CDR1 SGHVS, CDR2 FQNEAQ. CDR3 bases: TGTGCCAGCAGCACCCGAGGACTAGCAGTCTACAATGAGCAGTTCTTC. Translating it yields CASSTRGLAVYNEQFF.

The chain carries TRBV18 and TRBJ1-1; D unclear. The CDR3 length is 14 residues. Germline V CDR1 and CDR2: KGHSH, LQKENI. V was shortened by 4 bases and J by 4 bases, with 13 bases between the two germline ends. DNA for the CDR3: TGTGCCAGCTCACGACCGACCCAGGCCACTGAAGCTTTCTTT. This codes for CASSRPTQATEAFF. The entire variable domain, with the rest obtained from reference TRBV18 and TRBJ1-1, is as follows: NAGVMQNPRHLVRRRGQEARLRCSPMKGHSHVYWYRQLPEEGLKFMVYLQKENIIDESGMPKERFSAEFPKEGPSILRIQQVVRGDSAAYFCASSRPTQATEAFFGQGTRLTVV.

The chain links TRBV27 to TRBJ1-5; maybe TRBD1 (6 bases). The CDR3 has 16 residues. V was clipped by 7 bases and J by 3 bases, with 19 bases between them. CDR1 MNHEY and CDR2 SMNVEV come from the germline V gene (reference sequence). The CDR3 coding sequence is TGTGCCAGCACTCCTCTCGGGGGGCAGGTCAATCAGCCCCAGCATTTT. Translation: CASTPLGGQVNQPQHF.

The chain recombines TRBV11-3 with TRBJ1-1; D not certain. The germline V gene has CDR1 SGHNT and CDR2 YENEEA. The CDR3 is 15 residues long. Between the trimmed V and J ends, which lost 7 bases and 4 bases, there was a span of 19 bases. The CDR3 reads CASNPRTARSTEAFF. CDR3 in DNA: TGTGCCAGCAACCCGAGGACGGCAAGGAGCACTGAAGCTTTCTTT. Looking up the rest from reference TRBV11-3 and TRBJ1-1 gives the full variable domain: EAGVVQSPRYKIIEKKQPVAFWCNPISGHNTLYWYLQNLGQGPELLIRYENEEAVDDSQLPKDRFSAERLKGVDSTLKIQPAELGDSAVYLCASNPRTARSTEAFFGQGTRLTVV.

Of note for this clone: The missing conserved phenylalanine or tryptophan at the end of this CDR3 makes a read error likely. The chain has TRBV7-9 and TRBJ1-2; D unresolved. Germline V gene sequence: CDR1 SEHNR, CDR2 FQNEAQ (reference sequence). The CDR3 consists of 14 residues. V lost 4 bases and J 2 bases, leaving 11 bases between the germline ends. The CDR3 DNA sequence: TGTGCCAGCAGCTCTCATTCCCCCAACTATGGCTACACCCTC. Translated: CASSSHSPNYGYTL.

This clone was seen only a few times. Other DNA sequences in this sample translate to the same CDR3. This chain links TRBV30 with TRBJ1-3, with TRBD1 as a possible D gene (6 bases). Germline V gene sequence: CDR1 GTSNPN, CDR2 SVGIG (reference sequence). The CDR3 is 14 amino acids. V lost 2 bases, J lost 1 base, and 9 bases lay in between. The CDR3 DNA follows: TGTGCCTGGAGTAAAACAGGGTCTGGAAACACCATATATTTT. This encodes CAWSKTGSGNTIYF.

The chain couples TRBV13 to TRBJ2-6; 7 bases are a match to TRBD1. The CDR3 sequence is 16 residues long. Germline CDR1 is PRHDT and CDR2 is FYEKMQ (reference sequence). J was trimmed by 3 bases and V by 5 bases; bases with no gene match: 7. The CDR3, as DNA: TGTGCCAGCAGCATCCGGGACAGCCTTGGGGCCAACGTCCTGACTTTC. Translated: CASSIRDSLGANVLTF.

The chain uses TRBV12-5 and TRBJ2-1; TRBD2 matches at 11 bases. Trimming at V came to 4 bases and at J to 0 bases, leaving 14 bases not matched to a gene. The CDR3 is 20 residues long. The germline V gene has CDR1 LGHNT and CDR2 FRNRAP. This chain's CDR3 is CASGYASGLAGPSSYNEQFF. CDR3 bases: TGTGCTAGTGGTTACGCCTCCGGACTAGCGGGTCCGAGCTCCTACAATGAGCAGTTCTTC.

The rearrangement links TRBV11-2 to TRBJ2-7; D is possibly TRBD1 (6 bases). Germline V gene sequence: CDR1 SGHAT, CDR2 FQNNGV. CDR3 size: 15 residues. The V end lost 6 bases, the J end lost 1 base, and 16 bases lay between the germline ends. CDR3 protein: CASSSTGYQSYEQYF. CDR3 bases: TGTGCCAGCAGTTCGACAGGTTATCAATCCTACGAGCAGTACTTC.

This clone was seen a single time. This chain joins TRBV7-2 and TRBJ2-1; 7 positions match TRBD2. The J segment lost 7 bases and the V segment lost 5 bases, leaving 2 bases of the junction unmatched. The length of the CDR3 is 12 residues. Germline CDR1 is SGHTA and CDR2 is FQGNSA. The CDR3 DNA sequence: TGTGCCAGCAGCGTCGGGGGGAATGAGCAGTTCTTC. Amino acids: CASSVGGNEQFF.

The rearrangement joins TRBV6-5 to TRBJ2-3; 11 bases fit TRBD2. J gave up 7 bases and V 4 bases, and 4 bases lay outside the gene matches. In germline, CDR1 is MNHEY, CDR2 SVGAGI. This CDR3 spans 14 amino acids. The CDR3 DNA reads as TGTGCCAGCAGTTTAACTAGCGGGAGTAATACGCAGTATTTT. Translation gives CASSLTSGSNTQYF.

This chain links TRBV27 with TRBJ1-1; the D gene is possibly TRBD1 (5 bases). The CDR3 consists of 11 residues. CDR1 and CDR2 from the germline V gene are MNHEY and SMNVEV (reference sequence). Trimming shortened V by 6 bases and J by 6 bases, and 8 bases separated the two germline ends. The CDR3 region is CASRQGSEAFF. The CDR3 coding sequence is TGTGCCAGCAGGCAGGGTTCTGAAGCTTTCTTT.

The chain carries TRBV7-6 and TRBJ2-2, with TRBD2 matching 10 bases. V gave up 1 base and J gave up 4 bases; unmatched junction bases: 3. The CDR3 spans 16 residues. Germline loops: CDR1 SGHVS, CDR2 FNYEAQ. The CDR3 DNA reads TGTGCCAGCAGCTTAGAACTAGCGGGAACCACCGGGGAGCTGTTTTTT. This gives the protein CASSLELAGTTGELFF.

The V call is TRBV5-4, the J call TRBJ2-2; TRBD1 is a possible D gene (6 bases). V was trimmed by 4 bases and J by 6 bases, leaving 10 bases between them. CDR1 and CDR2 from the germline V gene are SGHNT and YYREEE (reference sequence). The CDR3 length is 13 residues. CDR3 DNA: TGTGCCAGCAGCCTGGACAGCCCCGGGGAGCTGTTTTTT. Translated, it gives CASSLDSPGELFF.

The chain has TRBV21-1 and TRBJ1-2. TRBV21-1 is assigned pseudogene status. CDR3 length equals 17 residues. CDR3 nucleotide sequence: TGTGCCAGCAGCAGGGCTTTAAGGGCCACAGTTAACTATGGCTACACCTTC. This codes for CASSRALRATVNYGYTF.

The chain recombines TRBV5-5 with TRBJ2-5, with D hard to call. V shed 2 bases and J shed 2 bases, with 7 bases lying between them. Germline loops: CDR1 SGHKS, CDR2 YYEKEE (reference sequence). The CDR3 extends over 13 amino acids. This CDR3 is CASSLGQQETQYF. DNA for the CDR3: TGTGCCAGCAGCTTAGGCCAGCAAGAGACCCAGTACTTC.

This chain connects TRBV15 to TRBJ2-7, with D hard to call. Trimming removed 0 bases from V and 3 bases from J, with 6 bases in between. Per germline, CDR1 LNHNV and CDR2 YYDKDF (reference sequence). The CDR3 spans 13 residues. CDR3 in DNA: TGTGCCACCAGCAGAGACAGGAGCTACGAGCAGTACTTC. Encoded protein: CATSRDRSYEQYF. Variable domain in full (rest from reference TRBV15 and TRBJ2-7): DAMVIQNPRYQVTQFGKPVTLSCSQTLNHNVMYWYQQKSSQAPKLLFHYYDKDFNNEADTPDNFQSRRPNTSFCFLDIRSPGLGDTAMYLCATSRDRSYEQYFGPGTRLTVT.

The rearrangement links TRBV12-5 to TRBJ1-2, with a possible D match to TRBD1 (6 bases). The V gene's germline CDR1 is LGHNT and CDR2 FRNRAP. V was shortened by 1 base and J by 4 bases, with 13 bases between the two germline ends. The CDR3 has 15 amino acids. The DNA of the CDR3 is TGTGCTAGTGGTTTGGAAGGGGGGATGCCCTATGGCTACACCTTC. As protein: CASGLEGGMPYGYTF.

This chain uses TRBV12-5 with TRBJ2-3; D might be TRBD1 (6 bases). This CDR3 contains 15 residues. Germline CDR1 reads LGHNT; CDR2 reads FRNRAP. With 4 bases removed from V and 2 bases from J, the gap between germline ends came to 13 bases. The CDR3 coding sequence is TGTGCTAGTGGTTCAGGGCAGGGGCCCACAGATACGCAGTATTTT. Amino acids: CASGSGQGPTDTQYF.

CDR3 nucleotide sequence: TGTGCCAGCAGAACTAGTTACGAGCAGTACTTC. This encodes CASRTSYEQYF. V usage is TRBV6-6 and J usage is TRBJ2-7, with D perhaps TRBD2 (5 bases). The V gene lost 6 bases and the J gene lost 4 bases, with 7 bases spanning the gap. The germline V gene encodes CDR1 MNHNY and CDR2 SVGAGI (reference sequence). The CDR3 length is 11 residues.

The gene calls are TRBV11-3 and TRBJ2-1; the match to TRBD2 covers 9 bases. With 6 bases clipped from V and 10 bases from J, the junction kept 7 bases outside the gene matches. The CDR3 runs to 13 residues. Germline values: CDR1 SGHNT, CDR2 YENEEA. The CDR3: CASRTEREAEQFF. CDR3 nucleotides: TGTGCCAGCAGAACCGAGCGGGAGGCGGAGCAGTTCTTC.